This T cell receptor beta chain was sequenced for a study of regulatory T cells in long-lasting Graves disease. Study context: Under 3 months of antithyroid drugs had been taken by newly diagnosed Graves' patients.

Arm-PCR of CDR3 regions and iRepertoire HTBI primers were used to build TCR beta libraries. TCRdb re-called the multiplex PCR reads through MiXCR, storing one row per CDR3 protein. The top ten hold over 7% of the sample, which has roughly 400,000 distinct CDR3 sequences, about 15% seen once. As for time point: newly diagnosed GD, antithyroid drugs for less than 3 months. PBMCs provided the RNA from which the TCR library was made. Each patient gave around 9.7 milliliters of EDTA-anticoagulated peripheral blood. These same records also appear under a second study, on T cells in Graves' hyperthyroidism and ophthalmopathy. That publication notes: The study enrolled patients aged 18 to 65 with newly diagnosed hyperthyroidism of under 2 months' duration. Uncontrolled infections, other autoimmune diseases, pregnancy or lactation led to exclusion of patients.

This receptor was taken from a woman aged 40-49 years with Graves disease. Sequencing was performed on peripheral blood mononuclear cells (PBMCs), taken at new diagnosis, from a patient treated with antithyroid drugs.

CDR3 protein: CSASTRGGSYNEQFF. In DNA, the CDR3 is TGCAGTGCTAGTACCCGCGGGGGCTCCTACAATGAGCAGTTCTTC. This chain uses TRBV20-1 with TRBJ2-1; TRBD2 matches 7 bases. The junction had 5 bases not matched to a gene; V was cut back by 3 bases and J by 0 bases. Germline V CDR1 and CDR2: DFQATT, SNEGSKA (reference sequence). The CDR3 runs 15 residues.